Sequencing of this T cell receptor (beta chain) was carried out in a study of radiation and T cells in renal cell carcinoma. In the study overall: Nephrectomy followed 15 Gy stereotactic body radiation by 4 weeks.

Study-wide results and limits: In blood, top tumor clones expanded by 2 weeks, shrinking by 4.

Regarding time point: blood 2 weeks post-SBRT. Indicated treatment: 15 Gy SBRT to primary tumor, nephrectomy 4 weeks later. Repertoires were generated with immunoSEQ multiplex PCR, while TCRdb's copy carries only in-frame clones and drops some. Of roughly 120,000 clones in the sample, approximately 80% were seen once. The CDR3 extends over 12 amino acids. In germline, CDR1 is MNHNS, CDR2 SASEGT. V gave up 6 bases and J gave up 8 bases, with 8 bases separating them. Remarks on this clone: Its antigen is as yet unknown.

The chain employs TRBV6-1 and TRBJ1-6, with D unresolved. Sample: blood, taken from a patient whose treatment included radiotherapy and nephrectomy. This receptor was identified in a woman in her fifties or sixties with renal cell carcinoma. The CDR3 protein is CASSPRDSPLHF. In DNA form, the CDR3 reads TGTGCCAGCAGCCCGAGGGATTCACCCCTCCACTTT.